This T cell receptor (beta chain) stems from a study of blood T cell repertoires in COVID-19. Whole-study context: PBMCs, B-cell-depleted T cells, or T cells were the source of the cDNA or gDNA that made up the material.

V dropped 1 base and J dropped 2 bases, with 17 bases sitting between them. The CDR3 has 17 amino acids. CDR1 SGHAT and CDR2 FQNNGV come from the germline V gene. Original data processing: Reference gene primer amplification gave nucleated cell count estimates. The assay was immunoSEQ multiplex PCR, and TCRdb's table has in-frame clones only and misses some. V and J calls and clone size follow that table, whereas D and trimming were derived from the DNA. The top ten clones hold about 0.59% of a sample with roughly 200,000 clones, nearly 90% of them seen once. The chain is built from TRBV11-2 and TRBJ1-2; weak D call: TRBD1 (6 bases). The sample consisted of peripheral blood. This clonotype originated in a man aged 50 to 60 with acute or convalescent COVID-19. In DNA form, the CDR3 reads TGTGCCAGCAGCTTAGGGGGGCTAGGACACCTGAACTATGGCTACACCTTC. As protein: CASSLGGLGHLNYGYTF.